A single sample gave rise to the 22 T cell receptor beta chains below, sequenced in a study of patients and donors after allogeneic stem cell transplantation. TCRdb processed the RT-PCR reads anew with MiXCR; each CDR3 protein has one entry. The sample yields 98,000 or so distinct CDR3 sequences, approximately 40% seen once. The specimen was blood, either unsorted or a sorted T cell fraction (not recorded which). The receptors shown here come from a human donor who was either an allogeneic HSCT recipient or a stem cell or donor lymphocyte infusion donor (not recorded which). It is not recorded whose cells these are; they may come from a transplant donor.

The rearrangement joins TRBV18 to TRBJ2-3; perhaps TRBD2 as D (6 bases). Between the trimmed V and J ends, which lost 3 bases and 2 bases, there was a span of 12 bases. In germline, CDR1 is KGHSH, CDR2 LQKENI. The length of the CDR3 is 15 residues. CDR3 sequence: CASSPERLVTDTQYF. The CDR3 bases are TGTGCCAGCTCACCGGAAAGACTAGTCACAGATACGCAGTATTTT.

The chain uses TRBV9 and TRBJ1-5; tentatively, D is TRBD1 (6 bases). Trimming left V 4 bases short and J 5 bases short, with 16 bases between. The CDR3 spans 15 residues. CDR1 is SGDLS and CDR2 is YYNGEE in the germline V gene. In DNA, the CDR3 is TGTGCCAGCAGCACATCCGGGACATCGGATCAGCCCCAGCATTTT. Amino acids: CASSTSGTSDQPQHF.

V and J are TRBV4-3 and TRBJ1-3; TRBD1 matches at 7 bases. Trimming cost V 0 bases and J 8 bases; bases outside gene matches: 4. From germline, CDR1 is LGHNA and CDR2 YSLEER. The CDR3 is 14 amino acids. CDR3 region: CASSQDFQGDTIYF. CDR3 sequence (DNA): TGCGCCAGCAGCCAAGATTTTCAGGGGGACACCATATATTTT.

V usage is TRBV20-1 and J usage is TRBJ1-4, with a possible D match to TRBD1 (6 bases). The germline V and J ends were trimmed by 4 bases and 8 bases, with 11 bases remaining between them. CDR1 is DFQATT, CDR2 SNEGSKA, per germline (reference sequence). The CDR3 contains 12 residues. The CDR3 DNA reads TGCAGTGCTACTACAGGGAGCGAAAAACTGTTTTTT. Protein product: CSATTGSEKLFF.

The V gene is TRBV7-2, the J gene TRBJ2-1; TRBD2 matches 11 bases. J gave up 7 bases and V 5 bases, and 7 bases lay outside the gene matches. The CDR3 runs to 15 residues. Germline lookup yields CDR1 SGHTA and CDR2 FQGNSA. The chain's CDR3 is CASSPTSGGRNEQFF. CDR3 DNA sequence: TGTGCCAGCAGCCCAACTAGCGGGGGACGGAATGAGCAGTTCTTC.

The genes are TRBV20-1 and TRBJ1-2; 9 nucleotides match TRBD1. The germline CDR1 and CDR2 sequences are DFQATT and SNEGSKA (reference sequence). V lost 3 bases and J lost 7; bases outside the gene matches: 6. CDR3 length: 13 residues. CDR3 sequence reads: CSARGGTGSGYTF. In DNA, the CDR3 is TGCAGTGCTAGGGGTGGGACAGGGAGTGGCTACACCTTC.

The CDR3 coding sequence is TGTGCCAGCTCACCACTCGGACAGGGAAACTCCTACGAGCAGTACTTC. This encodes CASSPLGQGNSYEQYF. The chain is built from TRBV18 and TRBJ2-7; 8 bases fit TRBD1. Germline trimming cut 1 base from V and 0 bases from J; bases unmatched to any gene: 5. The CDR3 sequence is 16 residues long. CDR1 and CDR2 from the germline V gene are KGHSH and LQKENI.

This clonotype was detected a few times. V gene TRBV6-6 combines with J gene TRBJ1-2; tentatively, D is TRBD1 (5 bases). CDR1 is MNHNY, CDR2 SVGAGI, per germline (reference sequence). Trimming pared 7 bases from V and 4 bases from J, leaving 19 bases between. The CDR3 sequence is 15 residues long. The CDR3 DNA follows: TGTGCCAGCAAGTTGGGGGAGGACCTGGTCTATGGCTACACCTTC. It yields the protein CASKLGEDLVYGYTF.

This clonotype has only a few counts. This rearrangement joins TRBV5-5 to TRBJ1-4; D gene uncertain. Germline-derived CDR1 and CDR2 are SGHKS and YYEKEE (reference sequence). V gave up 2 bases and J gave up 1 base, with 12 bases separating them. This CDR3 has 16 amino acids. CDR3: CASSFGLRGTNEKLFF. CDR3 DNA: TGTGCCAGCAGCTTTGGACTCCGGGGAACTAATGAAAAACTGTTTTTT.

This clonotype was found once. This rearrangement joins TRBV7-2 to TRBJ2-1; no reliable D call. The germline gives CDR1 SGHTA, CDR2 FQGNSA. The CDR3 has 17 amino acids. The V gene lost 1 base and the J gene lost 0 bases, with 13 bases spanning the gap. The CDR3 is CASSLDFAYFSYNEQFF. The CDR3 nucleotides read TGTGCCAGCAGCTTAGATTTCGCCTACTTCTCCTACAATGAGCAGTTCTTC.

The CDR3 region has the DNA TGTGCCAGCAGTTACATCGCGATCTCTGGGGCCAACGTCCTGACTTTC. Translated: CASSYIAISGANVLTF. This rearrangement joins TRBV6-5 to TRBJ2-6; D gene ambiguous. The CDR3 has 16 residues. Germline lookup yields CDR1 MNHEY and CDR2 SVGAGI. Trimming cost V 2 bases and J 0 bases, with 8 bases left between them.

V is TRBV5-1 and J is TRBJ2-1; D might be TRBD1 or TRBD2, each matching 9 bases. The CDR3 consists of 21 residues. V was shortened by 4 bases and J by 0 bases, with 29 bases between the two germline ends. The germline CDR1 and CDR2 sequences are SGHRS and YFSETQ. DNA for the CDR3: TGCGCCAGCAGCGCCGACAGGGGGAGCGGACTAGCGAAGAGCTCCTACAATGAGCAGTTCTTC. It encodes CASSADRGSGLAKSSYNEQFF.

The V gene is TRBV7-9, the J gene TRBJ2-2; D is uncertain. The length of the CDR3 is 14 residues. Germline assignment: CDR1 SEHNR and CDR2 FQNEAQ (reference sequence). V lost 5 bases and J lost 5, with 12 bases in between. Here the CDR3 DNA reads TGTGCCAGCAGCCTTCCAAGTTGGACCGGGGAGCTGTTTTTT. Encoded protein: CASSLPSWTGELFF.

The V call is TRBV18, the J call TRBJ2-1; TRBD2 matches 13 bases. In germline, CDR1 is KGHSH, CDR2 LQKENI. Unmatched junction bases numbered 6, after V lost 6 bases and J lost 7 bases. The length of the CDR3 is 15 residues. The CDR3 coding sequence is TGTGCCAGCTCCCCCAAGACTAGCGGGGGGAATGAGCAGTTCTTC. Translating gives CASSPKTSGGNEQFF.

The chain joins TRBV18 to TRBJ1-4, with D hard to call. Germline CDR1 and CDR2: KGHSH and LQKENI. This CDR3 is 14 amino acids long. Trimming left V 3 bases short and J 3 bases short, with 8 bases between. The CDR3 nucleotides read TGTGCCAGCTCACCTACACGGGCTAATGAAAAACTGTTTTTT. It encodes CASSPTRANEKLFF.

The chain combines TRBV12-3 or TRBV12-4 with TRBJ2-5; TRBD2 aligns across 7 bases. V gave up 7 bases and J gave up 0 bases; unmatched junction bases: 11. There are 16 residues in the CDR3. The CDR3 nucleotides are TGTGCCAGCACCCCCGGTAGCGGGTTGTACCAAGAGACCCAGTACTTC. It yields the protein CASTPGSGLYQETQYF.

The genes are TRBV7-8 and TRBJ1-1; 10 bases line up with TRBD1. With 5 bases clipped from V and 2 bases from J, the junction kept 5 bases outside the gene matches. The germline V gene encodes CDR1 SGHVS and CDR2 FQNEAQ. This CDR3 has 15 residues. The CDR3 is CASSQGQGINTEAFF. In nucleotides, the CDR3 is TGTGCCAGCAGCCAGGGACAGGGGATAAACACTGAAGCTTTCTTT.

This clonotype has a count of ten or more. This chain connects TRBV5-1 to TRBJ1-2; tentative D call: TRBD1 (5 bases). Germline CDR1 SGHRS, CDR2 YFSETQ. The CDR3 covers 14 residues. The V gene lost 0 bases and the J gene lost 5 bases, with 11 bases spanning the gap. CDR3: CASSLDAGMYGYTF. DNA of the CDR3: TGCGCCAGCAGCTTGGATGCAGGGATGTATGGCTACACCTTC.

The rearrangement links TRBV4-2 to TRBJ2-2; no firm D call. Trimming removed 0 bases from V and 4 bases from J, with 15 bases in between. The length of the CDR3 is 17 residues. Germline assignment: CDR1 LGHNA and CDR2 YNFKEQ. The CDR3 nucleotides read TGTGCCAGCAGCCAAGAGGCTATGGTCGATCTCACCGGGGAGCTGTTTTTT. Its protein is CASSQEAMVDLTGELFF.

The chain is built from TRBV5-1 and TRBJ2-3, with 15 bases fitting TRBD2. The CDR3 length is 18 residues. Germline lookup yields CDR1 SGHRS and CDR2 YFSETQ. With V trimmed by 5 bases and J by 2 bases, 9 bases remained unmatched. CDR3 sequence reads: CASRPGTSGRLDTDTQYF. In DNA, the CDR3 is TGCGCCAGCAGGCCAGGGACTAGCGGGAGGCTCGACACAGATACGCAGTATTTT.

The CDR3: CASSKLDRTYEQYF. The DNA for the CDR3 is TGTGCCAGCAGCAAACTGGACAGAACCTACGAGCAGTACTTC. The V call is TRBV6-6, the J call TRBJ2-7, with D possibly TRBD1 on 6 matching bases. This CDR3 has 14 residues. Germline CDR1 reads MNHNY; CDR2 reads SVGAGI (reference sequence). Trimming shortened V by 6 bases and J by 2 bases, and 14 bases separated the two germline ends.

CDR3 coding DNA: TGCAGCGTTAGCAGGGGGAACACTGAAGCTTTCTTT. Translating gives CSVSRGNTEAFF. The chain recombines TRBV29-1 with TRBJ1-1; D is perhaps TRBD1 (6 bases). Germline lookup yields CDR1 SQVTM and CDR2 ANQGSEA. The V end was cut by 5 bases, the J end by 1 base, with 8 bases between. The CDR3 loop spans 12 amino acids.